The 3 T cell receptor beta chains in this list originate from one sample, sequenced in a study of identical twins. TCRdb re-called the 5' RACE reads with MiXCR, one entry per CDR3 protein. The sample contains 700,000 or so distinct CDR3 sequences, 8% to 9% of which appear only once. This same sample was also taken into another study, of yellow fever vaccine responses in identical twins.

Material for sequencing was PBMCs. Receptor source: a woman between 18 and 29 years old in good health.

Ten or more counts support this clonotype. The chain carries TRBV2 and TRBJ1-1; the D is unclear. Germline V gene sequence: CDR1 SNHLY, CDR2 FYNNEI. The V end lost 5 bases, the J end lost 1 base, and 14 bases lay between the germline ends. The CDR3 runs to 15 residues. The CDR3 DNA follows: TGTGCCAGCAGTTCCCGGGCAGGCCCGAACACTGAAGCTTTCTTT. This gives the protein CASSSRAGPNTEAFF.

This clonotype was recorded a few times. The J gene is TRBJ1-1, the V gene TRBV7-6; D ambiguous. CDR1 and CDR2 from the germline V gene are SGHVS and FNYEAQ. The CDR3 is made up of 12 amino acids. The V and J ends lost 5 bases and 2 bases respectively, with 6 bases between them. This chain's CDR3 is CASSKINTEAFF. CDR3 nucleotide sequence: TGTGCCAGCAGCAAAATTAACACTGAAGCTTTCTTT.

This chain uses TRBV30 with TRBJ1-6, with TRBD1 identical over 7 bases. Trimming took 4 bases from V and 9 from J; bases not matched to a gene: 6. The CDR3 runs to 13 residues. Germline CDR1 GTSNPN, CDR2 SVGIG (reference sequence). This CDR3 reads CAWTDRETSPLHF. The CDR3 bases are TGTGCCTGGACCGACAGGGAAACTTCACCCCTCCACTTT.